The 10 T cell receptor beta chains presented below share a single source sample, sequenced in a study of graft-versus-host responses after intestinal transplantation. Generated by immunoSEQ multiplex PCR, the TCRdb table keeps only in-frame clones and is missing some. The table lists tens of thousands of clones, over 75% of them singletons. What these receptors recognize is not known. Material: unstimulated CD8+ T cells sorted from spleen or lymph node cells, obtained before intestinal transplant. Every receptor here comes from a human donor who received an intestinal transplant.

The CDR3 DNA reads as TGTGCCAGCAGTTTGGGGAGACCGAACTACAATGAGCAGTTCTTC. It translates to CASSLGRPNYNEQFF. The chain joins TRBV28 to TRBJ2-1, with D possibly TRBD2 on 5 matching bases. Deletions cut 3 bases from V and 3 bases from J, with 12 bases between. CDR1 is MDHEN and CDR2 is SYDVKM in the germline V gene. This CDR3 spans 15 amino acids.

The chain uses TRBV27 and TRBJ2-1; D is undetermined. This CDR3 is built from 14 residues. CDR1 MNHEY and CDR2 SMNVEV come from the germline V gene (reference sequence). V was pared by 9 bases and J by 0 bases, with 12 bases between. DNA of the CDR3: TGTGCCAGTAGGAGTGTCGACTCCTACAATGAGCAGTTCTTC. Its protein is CASRSVDSYNEQFF.

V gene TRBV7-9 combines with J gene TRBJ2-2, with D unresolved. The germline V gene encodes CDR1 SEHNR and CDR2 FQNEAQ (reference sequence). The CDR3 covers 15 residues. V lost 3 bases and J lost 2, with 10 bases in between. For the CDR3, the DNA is TGTGCCAGCAGCTTTCCTGGGCGAAACACCGGGGAGCTGTTTTTT. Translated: CASSFPGRNTGELFF.

CDR3 protein: CASSQGQGPYNEQFF. The CDR3 DNA reads TGCGCCAGCAGCCAGGGACAGGGACCTTACAATGAGCAGTTCTTC. The chain is built from TRBV4-1 and TRBJ2-1, with TRBD1 matching over 9 bases. Losses at the gene ends were 3 bases for V and 4 bases for J; bases not matched to a gene: 4. Germline CDR1 is MGHRA and CDR2 is YSYEKL. The CDR3 sequence is 15 residues long.

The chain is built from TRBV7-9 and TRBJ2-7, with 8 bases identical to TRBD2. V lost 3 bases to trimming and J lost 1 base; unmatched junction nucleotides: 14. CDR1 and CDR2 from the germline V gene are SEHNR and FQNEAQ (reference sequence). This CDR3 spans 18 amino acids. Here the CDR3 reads CASSFLATSETESYEQYF. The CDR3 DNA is TGTGCCAGCAGCTTCCTGGCGACTAGCGAGACGGAGTCCTACGAGCAGTACTTC.

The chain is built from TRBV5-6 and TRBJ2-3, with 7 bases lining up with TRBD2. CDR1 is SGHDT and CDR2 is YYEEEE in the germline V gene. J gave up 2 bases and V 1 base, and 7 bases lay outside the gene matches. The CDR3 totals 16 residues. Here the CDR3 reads CASSLIRGELTDTQYF. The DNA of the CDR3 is TGTGCCAGCAGCTTGATCCGGGGGGAACTCACAGATACGCAGTATTTT.

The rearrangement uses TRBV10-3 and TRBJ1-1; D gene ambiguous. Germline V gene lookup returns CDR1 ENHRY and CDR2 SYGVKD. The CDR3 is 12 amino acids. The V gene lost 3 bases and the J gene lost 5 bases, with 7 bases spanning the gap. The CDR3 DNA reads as TGTGCCATCAGTGAAGCGGGTACTGAAGCTTTCTTT. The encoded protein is CAISEAGTEAFF.

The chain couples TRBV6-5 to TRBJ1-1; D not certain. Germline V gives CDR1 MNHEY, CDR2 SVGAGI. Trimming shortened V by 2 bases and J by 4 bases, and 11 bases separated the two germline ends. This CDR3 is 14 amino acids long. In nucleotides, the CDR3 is TGTGCCAGCAGTTACGGGGAGATCGGCACTGAAGCTTTCTTT. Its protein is CASSYGEIGTEAFF.

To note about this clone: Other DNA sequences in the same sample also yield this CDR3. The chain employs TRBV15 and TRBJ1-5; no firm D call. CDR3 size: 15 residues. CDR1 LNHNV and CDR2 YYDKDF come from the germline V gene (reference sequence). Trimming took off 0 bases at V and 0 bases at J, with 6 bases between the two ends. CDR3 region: CATSRDRGSNQPQHF. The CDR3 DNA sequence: TGTGCCACCAGCAGAGATCGCGGTAGCAATCAGCCCCAGCATTTT.

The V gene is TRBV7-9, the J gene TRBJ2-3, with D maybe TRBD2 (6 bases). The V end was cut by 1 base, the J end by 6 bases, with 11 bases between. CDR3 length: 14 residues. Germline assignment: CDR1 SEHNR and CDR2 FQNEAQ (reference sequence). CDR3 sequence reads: CASSLGHGGDTQYF. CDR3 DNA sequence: TGTGCCAGCAGCTTAGGTCATGGGGGGGATACGCAGTATTTT.